Detailed here is one T cell receptor (beta chain). Its ends do not fully match the called genes, so a read error is possible. This entry comes from a study of tumor-infiltrating lymphocytes in primary liver carcinoma. Study-level background: These patients were men and women whose ages were 30 to 69 years.

TCR beta cDNA was reverse-transcribed from about 500 ng of total RNA. The reaction used a constant-region primer and ProtoScript II reverse transcriptase. Generation of the TCR beta libraries relied on three nested multiplex PCR rounds using slightly modified ARM-PCR. Rounds one and two of PCR, each of roughly 10 cycles, were primed with TRBV1-TRBV30 forward primers and a C-beta reverse primer. TCRdb fed the multiplex PCR reads into MiXCR, producing one record per CDR3 protein. The sample includes 320,000 or so distinct CDR3 sequences, about 60% of them seen just once. RNA isolated from unsorted whole blood supplied the blood RNA, with germline DNA also extracted. Patients in the cohort were treatment-naive and living with chronic HBV infection. In germline, CDR1 is SGHAT, CDR2 FQNNGV. The CDR3 is 15 amino acids.

The receptor comes from a man aged 35 to 55 with primary liver carcinoma and hepatitis B virus infection. The chain recombines TRBV11-2 with TRBJ2-7; maybe TRBD1 (6 bases). The sample comprised peripheral blood. The CDR3 nucleotides are TGTGCCAACAGCTCCCCAGGGGTGCTTTCCTACGAGCAGTGCTTC. Amino acid sequence: CANSSPGVLSYEQCF.